This T cell receptor beta chain emerged from a study of T cell responses to AZD1222 COVID-19 vaccine. Profiled with immunoSEQ multiplex PCR; TCRdb holds only in-frame clones, not every one. The sample lists over 150,000 clones; 94% were seen once. V was clipped by 3 bases and J by 6 bases; unmatched bases: 13. This CDR3 comprises 18 residues. Per germline, CDR1 SGHAT and CDR2 FQNNGV. The TCR comes from an adult who received the AZD1222 COVID-19 vaccine. V and J are TRBV11-2 and TRBJ2-2; 10 bases fit TRBD2. The input for sequencing was peripheral blood, taken 28 days after the second AZD1222 dose. The CDR3 is CASSLQPSRLAGAGELFF. The CDR3, as DNA: TGTGCCAGCAGCTTGCAGCCGAGCCGCCTAGCGGGAGCCGGGGAGCTGTTTTTT. The complete variable domain, with remaining parts taken from reference TRBV11-2 and TRBJ2-2, reads EAGVAQSPRYKIIEKRQSVAFWCNPISGHATLYWYQQILGQGPKLLIQFQNNGVVDDSQLPKDRFSAERLKGVDSTLKIQPAKLEDSAVYLCASSLQPSRLAGAGELFFGEGSRLTVL.